This T cell receptor beta chain originates from a study of blood T cell repertoires in COVID-19. The CDR3 is 17 residues long. Unmatched junction bases numbered 7, after V lost 1 base and J lost 1 base. Per germline, CDR1 MGHDK and CDR2 SYGVNS. The authors' processing: Reference gene primer amplification yielded estimated nucleated cell counts. Generated by immunoSEQ multiplex PCR, the TCRdb table keeps only in-frame clones and is missing some. V, J and clone size reflect that table, while D and trimming were determined from the DNA. The sample lists roughly 270,000 clones, 85% occurring once. Recovered participants had two consecutive negative NP/OP PCR tests, healthcare professional clearance, or symptom resolution.

Sample: PBMCs or T cells enriched from blood (not recorded which). The chain combines TRBV25-1 with TRBJ2-1; 7 nucleotides align to TRBD2. The sequence was obtained from a woman aged 50 to 60 who had recovered from COVID-19. The CDR3 is CASSEWGTTVSYNEQFF. CDR3 nucleotide sequence: TGTGCCAGCAGTGAATGGGGGACTACCGTATCCTACAATGAGCAGTTCTTC.